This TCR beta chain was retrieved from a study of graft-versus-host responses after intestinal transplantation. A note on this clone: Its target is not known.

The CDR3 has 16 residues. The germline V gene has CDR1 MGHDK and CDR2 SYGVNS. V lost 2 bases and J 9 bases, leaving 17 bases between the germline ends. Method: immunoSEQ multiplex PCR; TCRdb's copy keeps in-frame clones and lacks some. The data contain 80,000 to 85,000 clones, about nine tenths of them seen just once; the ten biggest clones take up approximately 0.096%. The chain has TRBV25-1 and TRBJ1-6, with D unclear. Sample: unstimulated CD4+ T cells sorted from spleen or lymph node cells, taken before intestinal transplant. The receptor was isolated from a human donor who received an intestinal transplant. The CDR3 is CASSEEAIVGGSPLHF. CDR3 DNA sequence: TGTGCCAGCAGTGAAGAGGCGATCGTGGGAGGTTCACCCCTCCACTTT. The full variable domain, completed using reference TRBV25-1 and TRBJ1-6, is EADIYQTPRYLVIGTGKKITLECSQTMGHDKMYWYQQDPGMELHLIHYSYGVNSTEKGDLSSESTVSRIRTEHFPLTLESARPSHTSQYLCASSEEAIVGGSPLHFGNGTRLTVT.